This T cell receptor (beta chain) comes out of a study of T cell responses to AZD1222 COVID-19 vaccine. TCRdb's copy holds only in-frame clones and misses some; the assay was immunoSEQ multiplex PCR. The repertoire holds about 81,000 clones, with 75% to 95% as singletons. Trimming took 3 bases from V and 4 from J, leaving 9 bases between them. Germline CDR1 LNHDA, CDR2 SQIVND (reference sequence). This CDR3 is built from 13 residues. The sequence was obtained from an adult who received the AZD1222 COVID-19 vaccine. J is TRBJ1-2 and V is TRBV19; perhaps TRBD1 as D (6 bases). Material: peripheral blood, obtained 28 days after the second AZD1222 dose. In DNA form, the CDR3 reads TGTGCCAGTAGTATCCGGGACACCTATGGCTACACCTTC. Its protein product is CASSIRDTYGYTF.